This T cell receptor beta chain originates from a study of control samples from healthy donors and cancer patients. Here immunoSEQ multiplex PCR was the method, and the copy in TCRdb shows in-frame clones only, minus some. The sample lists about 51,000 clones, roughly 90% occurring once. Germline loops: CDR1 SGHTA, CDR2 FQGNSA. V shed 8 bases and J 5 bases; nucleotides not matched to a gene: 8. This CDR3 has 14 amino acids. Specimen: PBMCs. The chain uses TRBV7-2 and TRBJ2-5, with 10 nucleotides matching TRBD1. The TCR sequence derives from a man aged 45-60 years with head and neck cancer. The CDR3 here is CASSRDRGMETQYF. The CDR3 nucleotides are TGTGCCAGCTCCCGGGACAGGGGTATGGAGACCCAGTACTTC.